Listed below are T cell receptor beta chains from one sample, sequenced in a study of shared clonotypes between healthy human individuals. Only in-frame clones appear in the TCRdb table, and some are missing; sequencing was by immunoSEQ multiplex PCR. The data hold approximately 2,200,000 clones, with about 93% observed a single time. The sample comprised naive CD8+ T cells from PBMCs. The receptor source for this set is a man younger than 30 in good health. Some clones in this sample may be carry-over from other donors' samples. Each CDR3 is given with its conserved first and last residue. A D gene is named only where the DNA matches it firmly. A row's size may be missing; if present it is once, few, many or a size class.

-	TRBD1	TRBJ1-2	TRBV19	TGTGCCAGTAGTATGGGACAGGGGCCGGCCTATGGCTACACCTTC	CASSMGQGPAYGYTF
-	-	TRBJ2-1	TRBV19	TGTGCCAGTAGTAAAATGGGGTTGGTTTACAATGAGCAGTTCTTC	CASSKMGLVYNEQFF
-	-	TRBJ2-1	TRBV14	TGTGCCAGCAGAGAATCGGGGGTTAGCCTAGGAAATGAGCAGTTCTTC	CASRESGVSLGNEQFF
-	TRBD2	TRBJ2-5	TRBV7-2	TGTGCCAGCAGAGGAGGGAGGGGAGAGACCCAGTACTTC	CASRGGRGETQYF
-	TRBD1	TRBJ1-5	TRBV7-9	TGTGCCAGCAGCGTGACAGGGGGCAATCAGCCCCAGCATTTT	CASSVTGGNQPQHF
-	-	TRBJ2-7	TRBV27	TGTGCCAGCAGTCTAGCGACGACCACCTACGAGCAGTACTTC	CASSLATTTYEQYF
-	-	TRBJ1-2	TRBV27	TGTGCCAGCAGACCACTCAATTTGGAGAGCGGCTACACCTTC	CASRPLNLESGYTF
-	TRBD1	TRBJ1-2	TRBV15	TGTGCCACCAGCGGACGGACAGGTGGAGGCTACACCTTC	CATSGRTGGGYTF
once	TRBD2	TRBJ2-3	TRBV7-3	TGTGCCAGCAGCTTAGAGCGGGAGCCGGCAGATACGCAGTATTTT	CASSLEREPADTQYF
-	-	TRBJ2-7	TRBV29-1	TGCAGCGTTTCTGACAATTCCGAGCAGTACTTC	CSVSDNSEQYF
-	-	TRBJ2-7	TRBV21-1	TGTGCCAGCAGCAAAGAGAGGGGGCAGTCCTACGAGCAGTACTTC	CASSKERGQSYEQYF
-	TRBD2	TRBJ2-1	TRBV10-1	TGCGCCAGCAGTGTTAGCGGGAGCGGGTACAATGAGCAGTTCTTC	CASSVSGSGYNEQFF
once	TRBD1	TRBJ2-1	TRBV7-9	TGTGCCAGCAGAATGGGGACAGGGGCCTACAATGAGCAGTTCTTC	CASRMGTGAYNEQFF
-	TRBD2	TRBJ2-1	TRBV11-1	TGTGCCAGCAGCTGGACTAGCGGGAGGGCCGCCTACAATGAGCAGTTCTTC	CASSWTSGRAAYNEQFF
-	-	TRBJ2-7	TRBV5-4	TGTGCCAGCAGCGGGGGGGGCCCGTCCCACGAGCAGTACTTC	CASSGGGPSHEQYF
-	-	TRBJ2-6	TRBV9	TGTGCCAGCCGGGGCTCTGGGGCCAACGTCCTGACTTTC	CASRGSGANVLTF
-	-	TRBJ1-1	TRBV27	TGTGCCAGCAGTTTAGTGGGCAGGAACACTGAAGCTTTCTTT	CASSLVGRNTEAFF
-	TRBD2	TRBJ2-1	TRBV5-1	TGCGCCAGCAGCTTGTTCCTAGCGGGGGACAATGAGCAGTTCTTC	CASSLFLAGDNEQFF
-	-	TRBJ2-3	TRBV6-6	TGTGCCAGCAGTTTGACTAGGATCGACACGCAGTATTTT	CASSLTRIDTQYF
-	-	TRBJ1-2	TRBV11-2	TGTGCCAGCAGCTCGTATCGGGGCGACGGCTATGGCTACACCTTC	CASSSYRGDGYGYTF
-	-	TRBJ2-1	TRBV12-5	TGTGCTAGTGGTTTGGAACCAAATGAGCAGCTCTTC	CASGLEPNEQLF
-	TRBD1	TRBJ2-7	TRBV6-1	TGTGCCAGCAACCCAAGGACAGGGGCCTGGGAGCAGTACTTC	CASNPRTGAWEQYF
-	-	TRBJ2-3	TRBV7-2	TGTGCCAGCAGCTTAGCGCGAGGGTTGGATACGCAGTATTTT	CASSLARGLDTQYF
-	-	TRBJ1-5	TRBV27	TGTGCCAGCAGTGGATTCTATAGCAATCAGCCCCAGCATTTT	CASSGFYSNQPQHF
once	-	TRBJ2-7	TRBV5-1	TGCGCCAGCAGCCGGACGGCTGTAAGCTCCTACGAGCAGTACTTC	CASSRTAVSSYEQYF
-	-	TRBJ1-2	TRBV7-3	TGTGCCAGCAGCCCCCTGGGAGGGACAAACTATGGCTACACCTTC	CASSPLGGTNYGYTF
-	-	TRBJ2-1	TRBV7-6	TGTGCCAGCAGCTTAGGAACTAGCTATATCAATGAGCAGTTCTTC	CASSLGTSYINEQFF
-	-	TRBJ2-7	TRBV15	TGTGCCACCAGCAGAGATAAGGCGGCAGTTTGGTACGAGCAGTACTTC	CATSRDKAAVWYEQYF
-	-	TRBJ2-2	TRBV4-3	TGCGCCAGCAGCCCAAGCATAACCGGGGAGCTGTTTTTT	CASSPSITGELFF
-	-	TRBJ2-6	TRBV6-5	TGTGCCAGCAGACCGACCAGTGCGGGGGCCAACGTCCTGACTTTC	CASRPTSAGANVLTF
-	-	TRBJ2-1	TRBV18	TGTGCCAGCTCACCAGCCTGGGACACCCCCAACGATGAGCAGTTCTTC	CASSPAWDTPNDEQFF
-	-	TRBJ2-1	TRBV27	TGTGCCAGCAACGACAGGCTAGCGCCTAACAATGAGCAGTTCTTC	CASNDRLAPNNEQFF
-	-	TRBJ1-2	TRBV29-1	TGCAGCGTTGAAGACTTGGCCCTTTCTTGGTATGGCTACACCTTC	CSVEDLALSWYGYTF
once	TRBD1	TRBJ2-7	TRBV7-3	TGTGCCAGCAGCTTACTCGGCAGGGGGCTCAACGAGCAGTACTTC	CASSLLGRGLNEQYF
-	-	TRBJ2-7	TRBV27	TGTGCCAGCAGTTTACTCGCGGGGGCCACTTACGAGCAGTACTTC	CASSLLAGATYEQYF